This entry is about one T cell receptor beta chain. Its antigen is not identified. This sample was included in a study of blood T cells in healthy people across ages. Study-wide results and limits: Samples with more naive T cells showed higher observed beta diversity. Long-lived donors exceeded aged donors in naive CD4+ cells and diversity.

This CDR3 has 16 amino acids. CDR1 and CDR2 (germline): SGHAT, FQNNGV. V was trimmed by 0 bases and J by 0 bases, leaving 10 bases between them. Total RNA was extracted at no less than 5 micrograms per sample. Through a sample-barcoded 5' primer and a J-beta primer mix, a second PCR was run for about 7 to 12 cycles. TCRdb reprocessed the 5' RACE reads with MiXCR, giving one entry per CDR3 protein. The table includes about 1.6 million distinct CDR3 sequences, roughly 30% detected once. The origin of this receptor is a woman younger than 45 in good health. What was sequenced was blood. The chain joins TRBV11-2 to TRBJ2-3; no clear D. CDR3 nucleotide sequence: TGTGCCAGCAGCTTAGATTGGCCCCCGAGCACAGATACGCAGTATTTT. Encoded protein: CASSLDWPPSTDTQYF.